The rows below give T cell receptor beta chains drawn from one sample of a study of T cells in Graves' hyperthyroidism and ophthalmopathy. MiXCR, applied by TCRdb to the multiplex PCR reads, yields one record per CDR3 protein. The sample has some 350,000 distinct CDR3 sequences, around 16% seen once. Sequencing used blood. The source of these receptors is a woman younger than 35 with Graves' hyperthyroidism that later progressed to Graves' ophthalmopathy. Both conserved end residues are part of each CDR3. The D gene is left open where the match is weak. Size is omitted from some rows. Given values are once, few, many or a class for expanded clones.

D | length | J | size | V | CDR3 | DNA
- | 14 | TRBJ2-7 | many | TRBV13 | CASRSSGTTYEQYF | TGTGCCAGCAGATCCTCCGGGACAACCTACGAGCAGTACTTC
TRBD2 | 15 | TRBJ2-1 | many | TRBV5-4 | CASSPSGTLYNEQFF | TGTGCCAGCAGCCCGAGCGGGACGCTCTACAATGAGCAGTTCTTC
TRBD1 | 12 | TRBJ1-2 | few | TRBV19 | CASFTGARGYTF | TGTGCCAGTTTTACAGGGGCGCGGGGCTACACCTTC
TRBD1 | 14 | TRBJ2-1 | many | TRBV2 | CASRQGAAYNEQFF | TGTGCCAGCCGACAGGGGGCGGCCTACAATGAGCAGTTCTTC
TRBD2 | 13 | TRBJ2-1 | many | TRBV10-3 | CATLAGRDNEQFF | TGTGCCACCTTAGCGGGACGGGACAATGAGCAGTTCTTC
- | 12 | TRBJ2-7 | many | TRBV2 | CASSLETYEQYF | TGTGCCAGCAGTCTAGAGACCTACGAGCAGTACTTC
- | 13 | TRBJ1-1 | many | TRBV15 | CATSRVVNTEAFF | TGTGCCACCAGCAGAGTCGTCAACACTGAAGCTTTCTTT
- | 18 | TRBJ2-7 | - | TRBV10-1 | CASTPGTAHGALLGEQYF | TGCGCCAGCACCCCAGGGACGGCCCACGGGGCACTCTTGGGGGAGCAGTACTTC
- | 16 | TRBJ2-7 | many | TRBV6-2/TRBV6-3 | CASSYPTSGHNYEQYF | TGTGCCAGCAGTTACCCCACGTCGGGACACAACTACGAGCAGTACTTC
- | 10 | TRBJ2-7 | many | TRBV2 | CASSSYEQYF | TGTGCCAGCAGTTCCTACGAGCAGTACTTC
TRBD2 | 18 | TRBJ2-1 | few | TRBV20-1 | CSARGTPSSGSYYNEQFF | TGCAGTGCTAGAGGAACTCCGTCTAGCGGGAGCTACTACAATGAGCAGTTCTTC
TRBD1 | 13 | TRBJ1-4 | - | TRBV29-1 | CSTKTGGYEKLFF | TGCAGCACTAAGACAGGGGGCTATGAAAAACTGTTTTTT
TRBD1 | 14 | TRBJ2-7 | many | TRBV10-3 | CAIRDGQGSYEQYF | TGTGCCATCAGGGACGGACAGGGGTCCTACGAGCAGTACTTC
TRBD2 | 14 | TRBJ2-7 | - | TRBV9 | CASSGPGLAYEQYF | TGTGCCAGCAGTGGGCCGGGACTAGCCTACGAGCAGTACTTC
- | 15 | TRBJ1-6 | few | TRBV7-9 | CASSLISEKGSPLHF | TGTGCCAGCAGCTTAATCTCGGAAAAGGGTTCACCCCTCCACTTT
TRBD2 | 16 | TRBJ2-5 | many | TRBV20-1 | CSANLRVAGDWKTQYF | TGCAGTGCTAATTTGCGAGTGGCGGGAGACTGGAAGACCCAGTACTTC
- | 16 | TRBJ2-7 | many | TRBV20-1 | CSAREYRSPLSYEQYF | TGCAGTGCTAGAGAGTACAGGAGTCCTTTATCCTACGAGCAGTACTTC
- | 14 | TRBJ1-2 | few | TRBV18 | CASSRGGHFYGYTF | TGTGCCAGCTCACGAGGAGGGCATTTCTATGGCTACACCTTC
TRBD2 | 16 | TRBJ2-5 | few | TRBV25-1 | CASSETSGSPRETQYF | TGTGCCAGCAGTGAAACTAGCGGGAGTCCCCGTGAGACCCAGTACTTC
TRBD1 | 17 | TRBJ1-5 | many | TRBV9 | CASSVGTGQGANQPQHF | TGTGCCAGCAGCGTAGGTACAGGTCAGGGGGCCAATCAGCCCCAGCATTTT
- | 16 | TRBJ2-1 | - | TRBV7-9 | CASSLWKRVAYNEQFF | TGTGCCAGCAGCTTATGGAAGCGGGTCGCCTACAATGAGCAGTTCTTC
- | 15 | TRBJ1-1 | medium-sized | TRBV18 | CASSPISNMNTEAFF | TGTGCCAGCTCACCTATCAGTAACATGAACACTGAAGCTTTCTTT
TRBD2 | 14 | TRBJ2-1 | many | TRBV29-1 | CSVEGAGGYNEQFF | TGCAGCGTCGAGGGAGCGGGAGGGTACAATGAGCAGTTCTTC
TRBD2 | 17 | TRBJ2-1 | - | TRBV27 | CASRSQASGVSYNEQFF | TGTGCCAGCCGCAGTCAGGCTAGCGGGGTGTCCTACAATGAGCAGTTCTTC